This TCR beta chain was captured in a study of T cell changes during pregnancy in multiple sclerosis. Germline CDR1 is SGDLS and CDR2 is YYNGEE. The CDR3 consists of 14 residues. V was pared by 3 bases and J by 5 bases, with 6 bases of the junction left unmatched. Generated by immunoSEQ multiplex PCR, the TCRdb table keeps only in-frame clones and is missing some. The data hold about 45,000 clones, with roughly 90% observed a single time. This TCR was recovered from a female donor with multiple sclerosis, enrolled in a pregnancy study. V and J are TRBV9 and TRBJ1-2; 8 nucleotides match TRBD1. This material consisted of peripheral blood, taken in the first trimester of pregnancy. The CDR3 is CASSETGDLYGYTF. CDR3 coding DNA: TGTGCCAGCAGCGAGACAGGGGATTTATATGGCTACACCTTC.